The present T cell receptor (beta chain) was sequenced within a study of T cell responses to AZD1222 COVID-19 vaccine. Study at large: The study pooled second doses at about 4 or about 12 weeks.

As concerns this clone: Its target is not known.

Overall study findings and caveats: It should be noted that donors were predominantly white British and more often female, and clonal diversity was possibly underestimated. Repertoires were obtained solely post-peak T cell response. Regions 160-218 and 743-854 dominated among vaccine-associated CD4 TCRs spanning spike.

Some clones are missing from TCRdb's copy, which holds only in-frame ones; the method was immunoSEQ multiplex PCR. The sample lists about 160,000 clones, roughly 90% seen once, with 5.5% in the top ten. CDR3 size: 15 residues. Germline-derived CDR1 and CDR2 are MNHEY and SVGAGI. V gave up 9 bases and J gave up 1 base; unmatched junction bases: 7. The starting material was peripheral blood, obtained on day 0 of AZD1222 vaccination. The source is an adult in good health. The chain links TRBV6-5 to TRBJ1-3; 9 bases fit TRBD1. In DNA, the CDR3 is TGTGCCAGTCGCCTTGGGACAGGGTCTGGAAACACCATATATTTT. Protein product: CASRLGTGSGNTIYF.